This TCR beta chain emerged from a study of blood T cell repertoires in COVID-19 (dated by TCRdb to the early 2020s). Concerning the study at large: Collaborator samples came from the United States, Italy and Spain and covered acute and convalescent phases of COVID-19. Deeply sampled blood TCRbeta repertoires from subjects exposed to, actively infected with, or recovered from COVID-19 were included in the dataset. A de-identified subject ID, COVID-19 status, age in years and sex were almost always included in the sample metadata. The prospective study material was composed of cDNA or gDNA derived from T cells, B-cell-depleted T cells, or PBMCs. A freely available public database, intended as a resource for researchers studying the immune response to SARS-CoV-2, is where the repertoires were released. Samples were obtained from the ongoing ImmuneRACE study (first 160 participants) and from 1,254 subjects provided by 6 global collaborators. HLA class I and class II types, where available, came from metadata supplied by the sample provider rather than from assay-based typing. Broader findings and caveats from the paper: The amount of clinical and demographic metadata varied by source and participant and was provided uncurated.

The CDR3 contains 19 residues, cysteine and phenylalanine counted. The entry retains the CDR3 DNA only, 57 bases that are in frame from base 1. V has 5 bases trimmed and J has 0 bases trimmed; junction bases matching no gene number 9. Reading the germline V gene (reference sequence) gives CDR1 SEHNR and CDR2 FQNEAQ. Each collaborating institution followed its own protocols to collect whole blood in K2EDTA tubes. Collaborator samples were shipped for TCRbeta analysis as frozen whole blood, isolated PBMCs, or DNA extracted from either sample type. TCRbeta CDR3 regions were amplified from genomic DNA using the immunoSEQ Assay, a bias-controlled multiplex PCR. The paper's processing steps were these. The number of nucleated cells in each sample was estimated from the amplification of reference gene primers within the assay. To quantify the absolute abundance of each unique TCRbeta CDR3 rearrangement, sequence reads were collapsed and filtered. For each sample, productive Simpson clonality was calculated as the square root of Simpson's diversity index across productive rearrangements. The immuneACCESS repertoire file appears here via TCRdb, limited to in-frame rearrangements. These files lack a portion of the clones; in checked studies, under half of the deficit traces to unresolved V genes, and the cause of the others is not known. Clonal size and the V and J genes are those of that table, whereas D and trimming came from the DNA. The sample yields under 300,000 clones; roughly 80% were counted once. The ten largest clonotypes hold about 5.3% of the sample.

A note on this clone: No antigen is known for it. Base qualities are not recorded, but no much larger clone differs from it by a single base.

This TCR came from a woman over 75 with active or convalescent COVID-19. Source material: peripheral blood. The chain joins TRBV7-9 to TRBJ2-6, with TRBD1 identical over 11 junction bases. CDR3 region: CASSPRPGTGGSGANVLTF. The nucleotide sequence reads as follows: TGTGCCAGCAGCCCAAGACCCGGGACAGGGGGCTCTGGGGCCAACGTCCTGACTTTC. With the rest looked up from the reference TRBV7-9 and TRBJ2-6 genes rather than sequenced, the full variable domain is DTGVSQNPRHKITKRGQNVTFRCDPISEHNRLYWYRQTLGQGPEFLTYFQNEAQLEKSRLLSDRFSAERPKGSFSTLEIQRTEQGDSAMYLCASSPRPGTGGSGANVLTFGAGSRLTVL.